The present TCR beta chain was sequenced within a study of OX40 agonist ivuxolimab in advanced cancers. About the research overall: All patients had ivuxolimab intravenously every 2 weeks at 0.01 to 10 mg/kg.

Profiling relied on immunoSEQ multiplex PCR, and the TCRdb table lists in-frame clones only, not all of them. Here the sample spans roughly 80,000 clones, 85% being singletons. V was clipped by 4 bases and J by 0 bases; unmatched bases: 7. The CDR3 consists of 16 residues. Germline values: CDR1 SGHTA, CDR2 FQGTGA. This clone was detected a few times. Its cognate antigen is unknown. Patients were excluded for autoimmune disease history or systemic immunosuppression. Findings of the study overall: CD8+ T cells (on average) carried more expanded clones than CD4+ T cells. Circulating CD4+ and CD8+ T cells showed clonal expansion by week 6 at 0.1 to 3.0 mg/kg.

Material: CD4+ or CD8+ T cells sorted from blood, obtained in a trial of the OX40 agonist ivuxolimab. The rearrangement uses TRBV7-3 and TRBJ2-3, with TRBD2 identical over 7 bases. The TCR sequence derives from an adult with an advanced solid tumor such as melanoma, head and neck, liver or kidney cancer. In DNA form, the CDR3 reads TGTGCCAGCAGCTCCGGGGCTAGCGGCAGCACAGATACGCAGTATTTT. Amino acid sequence: CASSSGASGSTDTQYF.